The clone carrying this T cell receptor (beta chain) was recorded a few times. Its antigen is still unknown. Described treatment: oral pan-JAK inhibitor, 5-10 mg twice daily. Individuals with alopecia areata gave both lesional scalp punch biopsies and peripheral blood for collection. The germline CDR1 and CDR2 sequences are PRHDT and FYEKMQ (reference sequence). This CDR3 spans 13 amino acids. Trimming cost V 6 bases and J 8 bases; bases outside gene matches: 7. cDNA reverse transcribed from extracted RNA served as the sequencing template. Sequencing used immunoSEQ multiplex PCR; TCRdb keeps in-frame clones, though not all of them. The sample includes some 180,000 clones, 53% of them seen just once. These data originate in a study of CD8+ T cells in alopecia areata. About the research overall: Tofacitinib ran 6 to 18 months, followed by 6 months off drug.

Study-level points and caveats: Affected scalp, especially in alopecia totalis/universalis, had a higher clonality than normal scalp did. TCRs were shared less clearly across patients than in mice, possibly for HLA-related reasons.

The specimen was CD8+ T cells sorted from blood, collected at week 24, from a patient treated with tofacitinib. This clonotype was obtained from a human donor with alopecia areata. This chain links TRBV13 with TRBJ2-1, with 7 bases that match TRBD2. The CDR3 region has the DNA TGTGCCAGCAGTTCGGGGGGTAGCGATGAGCAGTTCTTC. Protein sequence: CASSSGGSDEQFF.